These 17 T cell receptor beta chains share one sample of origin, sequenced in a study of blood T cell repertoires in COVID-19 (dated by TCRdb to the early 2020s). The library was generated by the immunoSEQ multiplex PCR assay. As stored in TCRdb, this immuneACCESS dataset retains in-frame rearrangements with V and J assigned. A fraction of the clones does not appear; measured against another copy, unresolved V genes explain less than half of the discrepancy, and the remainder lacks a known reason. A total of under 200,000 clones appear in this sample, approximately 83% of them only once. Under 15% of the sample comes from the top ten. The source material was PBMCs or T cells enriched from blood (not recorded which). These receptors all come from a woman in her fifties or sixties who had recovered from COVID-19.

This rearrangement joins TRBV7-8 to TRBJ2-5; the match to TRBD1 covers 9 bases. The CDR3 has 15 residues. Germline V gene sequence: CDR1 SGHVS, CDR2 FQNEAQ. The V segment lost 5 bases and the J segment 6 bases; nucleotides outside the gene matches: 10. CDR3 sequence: CASSLMGTGTQTQYF. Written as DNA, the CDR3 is TGTGCCAGCAGCCTCATGGGGACAGGGACCCAGACCCAGTACTTC.

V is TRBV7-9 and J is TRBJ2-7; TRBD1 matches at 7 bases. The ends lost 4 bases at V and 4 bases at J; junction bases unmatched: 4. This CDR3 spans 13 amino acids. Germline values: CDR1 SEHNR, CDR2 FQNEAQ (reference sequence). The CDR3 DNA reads TGTGCCAGCAGCTCGGGACAGTCTTACGAGCAGTACTTC. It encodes CASSSGQSYEQYF.

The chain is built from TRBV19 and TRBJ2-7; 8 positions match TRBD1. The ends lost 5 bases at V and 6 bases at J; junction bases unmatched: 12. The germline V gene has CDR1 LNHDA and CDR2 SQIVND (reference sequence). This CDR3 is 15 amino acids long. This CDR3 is CASSVSGTGTGEQYF. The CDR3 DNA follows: TGTGCCAGTAGTGTCTCCGGGACAGGAACAGGCGAGCAGTACTTC.

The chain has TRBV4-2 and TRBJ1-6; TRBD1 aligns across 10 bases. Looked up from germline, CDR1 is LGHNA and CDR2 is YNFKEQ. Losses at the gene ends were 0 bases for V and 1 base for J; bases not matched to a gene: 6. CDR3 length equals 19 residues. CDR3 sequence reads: CASSQDWGQGFSYNSPLHF. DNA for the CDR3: TGTGCCAGCAGCCAAGATTGGGGACAGGGGTTTTCCTATAATTCACCCCTCCACTTT.

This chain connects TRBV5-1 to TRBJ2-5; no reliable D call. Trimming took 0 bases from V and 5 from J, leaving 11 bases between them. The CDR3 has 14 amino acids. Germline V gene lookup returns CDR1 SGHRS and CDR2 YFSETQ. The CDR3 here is CASSLVTPGETQYF. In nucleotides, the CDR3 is TGCGCCAGCAGCTTGGTTACCCCCGGGGAGACCCAGTACTTC.

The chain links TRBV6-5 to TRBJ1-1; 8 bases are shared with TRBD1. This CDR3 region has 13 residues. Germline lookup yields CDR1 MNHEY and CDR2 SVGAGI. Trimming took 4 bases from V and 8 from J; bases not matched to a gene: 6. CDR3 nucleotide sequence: TGTGCCAGCAGTTCCGAACAGGGGGAAGAAGCTTTCTTT. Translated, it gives CASSSEQGEEAFF.

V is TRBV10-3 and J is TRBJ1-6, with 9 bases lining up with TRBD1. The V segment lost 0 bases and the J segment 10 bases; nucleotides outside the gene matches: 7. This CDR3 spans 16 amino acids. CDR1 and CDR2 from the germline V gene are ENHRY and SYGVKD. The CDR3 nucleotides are TGTGCCATCAGTGAGTCCAACAGGGGGCGCGGATCACCCCTCCACTTT. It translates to CAISESNRGRGSPLHF.

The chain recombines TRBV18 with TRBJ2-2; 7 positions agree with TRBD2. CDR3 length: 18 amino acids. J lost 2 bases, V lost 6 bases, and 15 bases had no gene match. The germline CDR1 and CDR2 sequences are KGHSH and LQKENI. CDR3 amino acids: CASSPRRLAYANTGELFF. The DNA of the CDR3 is TGTGCCAGCTCCCCCCGCCGACTAGCCTACGCTAACACCGGGGAGCTGTTTTTT.

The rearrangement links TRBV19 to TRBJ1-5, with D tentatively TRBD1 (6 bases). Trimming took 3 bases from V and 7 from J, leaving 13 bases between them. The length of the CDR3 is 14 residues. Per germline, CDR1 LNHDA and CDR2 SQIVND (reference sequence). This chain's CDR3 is CASSILEGGQPQHF. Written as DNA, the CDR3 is TGTGCCAGTAGTATCCTGGAGGGGGGGCAGCCCCAGCATTTT.

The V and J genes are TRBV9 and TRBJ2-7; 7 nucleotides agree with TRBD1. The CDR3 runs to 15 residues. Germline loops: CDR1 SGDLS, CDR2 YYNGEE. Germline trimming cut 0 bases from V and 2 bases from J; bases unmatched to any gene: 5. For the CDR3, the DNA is TGTGCCAGCAGCGTAGCGGCAGGGGGACCCTACGAGCAGTACTTC. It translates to CASSVAAGGPYEQYF.

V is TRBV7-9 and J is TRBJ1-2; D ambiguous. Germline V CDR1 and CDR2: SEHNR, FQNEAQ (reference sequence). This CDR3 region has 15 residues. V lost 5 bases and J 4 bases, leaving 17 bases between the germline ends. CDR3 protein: CASSLSFESSYGYTF. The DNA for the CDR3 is TGTGCCAGCAGCCTATCATTTGAAAGTTCCTATGGCTACACCTTC. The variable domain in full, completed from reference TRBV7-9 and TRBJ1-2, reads DTGVSQNPRHKITKRGQNVTFRCDPISEHNRLYWYRQTLGQGPEFLTYFQNEAQLEKSRLLSDRFSAERPKGSFSTLEIQRTEQGDSAMYLCASSLSFESSYGYTFGSGTRLTVV.

CDR3 sequence: CASSFSGRDQETQYF. In DNA, the CDR3 is TGCGCCAGCAGCTTTAGCGGGAGGGACCAAGAGACCCAGTACTTC. The gene calls are TRBV5-1 and TRBJ2-5, with 11 bases lining up with TRBD2. The CDR3 has 15 amino acids. Germline values: CDR1 SGHRS, CDR2 YFSETQ. The V and J ends lost 2 bases and 0 bases, in that order; junction bases with no gene match: 0.

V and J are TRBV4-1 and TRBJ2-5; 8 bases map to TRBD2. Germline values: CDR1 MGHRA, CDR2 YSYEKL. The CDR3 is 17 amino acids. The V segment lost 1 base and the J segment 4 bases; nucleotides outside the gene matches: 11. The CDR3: CASSQGPAGGLSETQYF. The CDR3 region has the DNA TGCGCCAGCAGCCAAGGTCCCGCGGGGGGTCTATCAGAGACCCAGTACTTC.

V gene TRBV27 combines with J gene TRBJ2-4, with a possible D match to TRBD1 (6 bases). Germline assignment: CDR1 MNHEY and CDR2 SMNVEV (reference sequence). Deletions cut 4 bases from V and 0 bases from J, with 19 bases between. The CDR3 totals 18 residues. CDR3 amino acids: CASSSLRDNTLAKNIQYF. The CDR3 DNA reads TGTGCCAGCAGTTCACTCCGGGACAATACCCTAGCCAAAAACATTCAGTACTTC.

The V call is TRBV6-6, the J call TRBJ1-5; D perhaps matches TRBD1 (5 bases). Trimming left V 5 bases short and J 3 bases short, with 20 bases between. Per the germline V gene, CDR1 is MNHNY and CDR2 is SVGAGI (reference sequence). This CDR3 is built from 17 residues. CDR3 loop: CASSPSRLSGDNQPQHF. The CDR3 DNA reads TGTGCCAGCAGTCCTTCCCGTTTGTCGGGGGACAATCAGCCCCAGCATTTT.

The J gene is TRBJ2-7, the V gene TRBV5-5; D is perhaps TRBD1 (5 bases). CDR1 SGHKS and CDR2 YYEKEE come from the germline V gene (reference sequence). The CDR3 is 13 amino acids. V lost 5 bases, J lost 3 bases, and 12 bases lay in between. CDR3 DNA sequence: TGTGCCAGCAGGCTGGCAGGGATCTACGAGCAGTACTTC. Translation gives CASRLAGIYEQYF. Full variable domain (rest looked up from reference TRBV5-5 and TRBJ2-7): DAGVTQSPTHLIKTRGQQVTLRCSPISGHKSVSWYQQVLGQGPQFIFQYYEKEERGRGNFPDRFSARQFPNYSSELNVNALLLGDSALYLCASRLAGIYEQYFGPGTRLTVT.

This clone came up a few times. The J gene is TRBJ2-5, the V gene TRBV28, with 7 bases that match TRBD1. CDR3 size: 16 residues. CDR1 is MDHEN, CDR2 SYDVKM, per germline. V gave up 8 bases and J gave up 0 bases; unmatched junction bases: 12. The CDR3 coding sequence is TGTGCCAGCGGAAGAGGGGGCGTGGGGTACCAAGAGACCCAGTACTTC. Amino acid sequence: CASGRGGVGYQETQYF.